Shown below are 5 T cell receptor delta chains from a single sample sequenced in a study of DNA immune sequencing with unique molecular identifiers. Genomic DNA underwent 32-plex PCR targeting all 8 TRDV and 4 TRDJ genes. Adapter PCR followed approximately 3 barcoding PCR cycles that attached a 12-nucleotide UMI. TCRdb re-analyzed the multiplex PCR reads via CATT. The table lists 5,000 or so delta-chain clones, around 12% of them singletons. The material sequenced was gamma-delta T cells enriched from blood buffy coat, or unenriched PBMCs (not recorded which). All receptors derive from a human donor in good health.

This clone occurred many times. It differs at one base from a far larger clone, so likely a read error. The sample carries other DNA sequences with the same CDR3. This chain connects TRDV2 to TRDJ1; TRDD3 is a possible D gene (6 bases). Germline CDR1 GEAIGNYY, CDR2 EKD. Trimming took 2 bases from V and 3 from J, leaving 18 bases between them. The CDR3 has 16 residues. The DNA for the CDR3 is TGTGCCTGTGACAAGCTGGGAGATACGCAGGCCGATAAACTCATCTTT. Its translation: CACDKLGDTQADKLIF.

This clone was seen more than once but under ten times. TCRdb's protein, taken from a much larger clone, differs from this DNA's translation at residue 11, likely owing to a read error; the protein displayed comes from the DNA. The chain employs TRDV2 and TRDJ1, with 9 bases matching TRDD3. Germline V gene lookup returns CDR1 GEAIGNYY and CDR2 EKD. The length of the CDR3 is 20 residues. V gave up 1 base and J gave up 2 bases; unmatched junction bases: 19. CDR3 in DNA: TGTGCCTGTGACACGTTGGGTACTGGGGGAAACGCGAGGTCAACCGATAAACTCATCTTT. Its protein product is CACDTLGTGGNARSTDKLIF.

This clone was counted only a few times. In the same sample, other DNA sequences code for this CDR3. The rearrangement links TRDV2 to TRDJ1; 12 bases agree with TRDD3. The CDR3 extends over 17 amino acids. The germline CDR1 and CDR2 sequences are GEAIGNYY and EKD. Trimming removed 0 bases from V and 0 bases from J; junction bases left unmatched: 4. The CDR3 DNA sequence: TGTGCCTGTGACACCGTCTGGGGGATACGGGACACCGATAAACTCATCTTT. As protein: CACDTVWGIRDTDKLIF.

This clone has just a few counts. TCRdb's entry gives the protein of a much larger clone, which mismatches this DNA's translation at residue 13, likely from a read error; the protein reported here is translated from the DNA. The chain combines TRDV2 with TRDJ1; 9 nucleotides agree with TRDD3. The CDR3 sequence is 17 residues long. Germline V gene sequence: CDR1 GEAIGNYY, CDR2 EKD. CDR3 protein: CACDKLGDPPYTVKLIF. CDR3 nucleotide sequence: TGTGCCTGTGACAAACTGGGGGACCCCCCCTACACCGTTAAACTCATCTTT.

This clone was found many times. DNA for the CDR3: TGTGCTCTTGGGGATGTGAAGAGGCTTCCTACTCTTTTGGGGGGATACCCTAATGGAGACAAACTCATCTTT. Its protein product is CALGDVKRLPTLLGGYPNGDKLIF. The chain has TRDV1 and TRDJ1; tentatively, D is TRDD3 (9 bases). TCRdb leaves out the J gene; it was filled in here by matching the DNA to germline. Germline V gene lookup returns CDR1 TSWWSYY and CDR2 QGS. This CDR3 spans 24 amino acids. V lost 3 bases and J lost 8, with 46 bases in between.